This T cell receptor (beta chain) originates from a study of molecular identifiers for immune sequencing clone quantification. With listed TCR primers and previously described methods, bulk TCR libraries were prepared. Each CDR3 protein is one row after TCRdb ran MiXCR on the PCR reads. Of about 510,000 distinct CDR3 sequences in the sample, about 26% were seen once. The sample holds one count of this clonotype. Antigen specificity is unknown. A much bigger clone sits one base away, suggesting this may be a read error. Points from the study as a whole: Highly expanded clone sizes could be underestimated by identical TCR molecules that share a barcode. Naive cells had under 1% of molecules in clones above 20 RNA copies, effectors over 99%.

This CDR3 region has 14 residues. The V gene lost 6 bases and the J gene lost 4 bases, with 19 bases spanning the gap. CDR1 and CDR2 (germline): DFQATT, SNEGSKA (reference sequence). The sequence was obtained from a human donor in good health. Some libraries in this study had Jurkat cell RNA spiked in. Material for sequencing was naive CD8+ T cells from blood, with Jurkat cell RNA spiked in. Subset of the sample: FACS-sorted CD8+CD4-CCR7+CD45RA+ naive T cells. The chain carries TRBV20-1 and TRBJ2-7; tentatively, D is TRBD1 or TRBD2 (5 bases each). CDR3 protein: CSAWDREWGYEQYF. CDR3 sequence (DNA): TGCAGTGCCTGGGACCGCGAATGGGGGTACGAGCAGTACTTC.